Below, 17 T cell receptor beta chains from the same sample are listed, as sequenced in a study of cytomegalovirus exposure and HLA in healthy donors. In the PCR, 60 Vbeta and 13 Jbeta primers were used. Profiling relied on immunoSEQ multiplex PCR, and the TCRdb table lists in-frame clones only, not all of them. The sample consists of fewer than 150,000 clones, 60% to 80% of them appearing once. The sequenced sample consisted of PBMCs. The origin of the receptors is a woman aged 25 to 39 in good health and CMV-seropositive.

V usage is TRBV23-1 and J usage is TRBJ1-2; weak D call: TRBD1 (6 bases). TRBV23-1 is reported as an ORF; its role is uncertain. This CDR3 comprises 17 residues. V was shortened by 7 bases and J by 6 bases, with 27 bases between the two germline ends. The CDR3 DNA reads as TGCGCCAGCACCGGGATCGATGGGGGGGCGGTCTATAATGGCTACACCTTC. This encodes CASTGIDGGAVYNGYTF.

The V call is TRBV5-4, the J call TRBJ2-7, with TRBD1 identical over 9 bases. Per germline, CDR1 SGHNT and CDR2 YYREEE (reference sequence). The V gene end was trimmed by 4 bases and the J gene end by 3 bases; junction bases not matched to a gene: 14. This CDR3 spans 17 amino acids. The CDR3 region has the DNA TGTGCCAGCAGCCGAAAATATGGGGGACAGGGCAGCTACGAGCAGTACTTC. Protein product: CASSRKYGGQGSYEQYF.

The genes are TRBV5-1 and TRBJ1-2; D is ambiguous. The germline V and J ends were trimmed by 4 bases and 2 bases, with 12 bases remaining between them. Per the germline V gene, CDR1 is SGHRS and CDR2 is YFSETQ. The CDR3 consists of 14 residues. The CDR3: CASSELTENYGYTF. Written as DNA, the CDR3 is TGCGCCAGCAGCGAACTCACAGAGAACTATGGCTACACCTTC.

Comment on this clone: One end of the junction varies from germline; a read error may be responsible. This chain uses TRBV7-9 with TRBJ1-1; TRBD1 matches at 9 bases. CDR3 length: 12 amino acids. Germline assignment: CDR1 SEHNR and CDR2 FQNEAQ (reference sequence). The CDR3 bases are TGTTCCAGCAGCCAGACAGGGGGTGAAGCTTTCTTT. This encodes CSSSQTGGEAFF. Using reference TRBV7-9 and TRBJ1-1 for the parts outside the CDR3, the full variable domain is DTGVSQNPRHKITKRGQNVTFRCDPISEHNRLYWYRQTLGQGPEFLTYFQNEAQLEKSRLLSDRFSAERPKGSFSTLEIQRTEQGDSAMYLCSSSQTGGEAFFGQGTRLTVV.

The gene calls are TRBV7-9 and TRBJ2-5, with D hard to call. The germline CDR1 and CDR2 sequences are SEHNR and FQNEAQ (reference sequence). This CDR3 spans 14 amino acids. Trimming left V 3 bases short and J 3 bases short, with 11 bases between. CDR3 protein: CASSLKEFEETQYF. The DNA for the CDR3 is TGTGCCAGCAGCTTGAAGGAGTTCGAAGAGACCCAGTACTTC. Full variable domain (rest looked up from reference TRBV7-9 and TRBJ2-5): DTGVSQNPRHKITKRGQNVTFRCDPISEHNRLYWYRQTLGQGPEFLTYFQNEAQLEKSRLLSDRFSAERPKGSFSTLEIQRTEQGDSAMYLCASSLKEFEETQYFGPGTRLLVL.

This rearrangement joins TRBV7-6 to TRBJ1-1; TRBD1 aligns across 8 bases. This CDR3 is 15 amino acids long. V lost 5 bases to trimming and J lost 8 bases; unmatched junction nucleotides: 13. Per germline, CDR1 SGHVS and CDR2 FNYEAQ. CDR3 nucleotide sequence: TGTGCCAGCAGCCCCACCGGACAGGGACCCAGGGAAGCTTTCTTT. Protein: CASSPTGQGPREAFF. Full variable domain (remainder filled in from reference TRBV7-6 and TRBJ1-1): GAGVSQSPRYKVTKRGQDVALRCDPISGHVSLYWYRQALGQGPEFLTYFNYEAQQDKSGLPNDRFSAERPEGSISTLTIQRTEQRDSAMYRCASSPTGQGPREAFFGQGTRLTVV.

V usage is TRBV7-2 and J usage is TRBJ2-2, with 8 bases matching TRBD2. After removal of 5 bases from V and 5 bases from J, the junction contained 10 bases not matched to a gene. The CDR3 extends over 16 amino acids. Germline values: CDR1 SGHTA, CDR2 FQGNSA. The CDR3 here is CASSPGGGGITGELFF. The CDR3 DNA reads as TGTGCCAGCAGCCCCGGGGGCGGGGGGATAACCGGGGAGCTGTTTTTT. The whole variable domain, remainder taken from reference TRBV7-2 and TRBJ2-2, is GAGVSQSPSNKVTEKGKDVELRCDPISGHTALYWYRQSLGQGLEFLIYFQGNSAPDKSGLPSDRFSAERTGGSVSTLTIQRTQQEDSAVYLCASSPGGGGITGELFFGEGSRLTVL.

The CDR3 sequence: CSALLEGSYEQYF. The CDR3 nucleotides are TGCAGCGCCCTCCTGGAGGGTTCCTACGAGCAGTACTTC. This chain uses TRBV29-1 with TRBJ2-7; TRBD2 is a possible D gene (6 bases). This CDR3 has 13 amino acids. Germline CDR1 reads SQVTM; CDR2 reads ANQGSEA. The V end lost 7 bases, the J end lost 1 base, and 14 bases lay between the germline ends.

The chain employs TRBV5-8 and TRBJ2-7, with 10 bases that match TRBD1. The V gene's germline CDR1 is SGHTS and CDR2 YDEGEE. This CDR3 region has 14 residues. Unmatched junction bases numbered 4, after V lost 2 bases and J lost 5 bases. Here the CDR3 reads CASSFRDRGNEQYF. CDR3 nucleotide sequence: TGTGCCAGCAGCTTCCGGGACAGGGGCAACGAGCAGTACTTC.

V and J are TRBV11-3 and TRBJ2-1; a weak D match, TRBD1 (6 bases). This CDR3 region has 13 residues. Trimming cost V 7 bases and J 9 bases, with 16 bases left between them. Germline assignment: CDR1 SGHNT and CDR2 YENEEA. The CDR3 is CASTPRLGAEQFF. DNA of the CDR3: TGTGCCAGCACCCCCCGTTTGGGGGCTGAGCAGTTCTTC.

V gene TRBV27 combines with J gene TRBJ1-1; D may be TRBD1 (5 bases). Germline CDR1 is MNHEY and CDR2 is SMNVEV (reference sequence). The CDR3 runs to 15 residues. V shed 5 bases and J shed 3 bases, with 16 bases lying between them. CDR3 nucleotide sequence: TGTGCCAGCAGTGCCCATGACAGCCTCGACACTGAAGCTTTCTTT. Amino acid sequence: CASSAHDSLDTEAFF.

The chain employs TRBV5-1 and TRBJ1-1, with D unresolved. The CDR3 totals 14 residues. V was shortened by 0 bases and J by 3 bases, with 9 bases between the two germline ends. Germline V CDR1 and CDR2: SGHRS, YFSETQ. The CDR3 sequence is CASSLAAGDTEAFF. Here the CDR3 DNA reads TGCGCCAGCAGCTTGGCAGCGGGAGACACTGAAGCTTTCTTT. Together with reference TRBV5-1 and TRBJ1-1, the CDR3 gives the full variable domain: KAGVTQTPRYLIKTRGQQVTLSCSPISGHRSVSWYQQTPGQGLQFLFEYFSETQRNKGNFPGRFSGRQFSNSRSEMNVSTLELGDSALYLCASSLAAGDTEAFFGQGTRLTVV.

V usage is TRBV9 and J usage is TRBJ1-1; D remains unclear. V was pared by 2 bases and J by 4 bases, with 12 bases between. Germline lookup yields CDR1 SGDLS and CDR2 YYNGEE. This CDR3 region has 14 residues. The CDR3 region has the DNA TGTGCCAGCAGCGTCGAGCCTTTGCGCACTGAAGCTTTCTTT. Protein product: CASSVEPLRTEAFF. Full variable domain (remainder filled in from reference TRBV9 and TRBJ1-1): DSGVTQTPKHLITATGQRVTLRCSPRSGDLSVYWYQQSLDQGLQFLIQYYNGEERAKGNILERFSAQQFPDLHSELNLSSLELGDSALYFCASSVEPLRTEAFFGQGTRLTVV.

V is TRBV9 and J is TRBJ2-7; weak D call: TRBD1 (6 bases). From germline, CDR1 is SGDLS and CDR2 YYNGEE. The CDR3 covers 16 residues. V dropped 3 bases and J dropped 2 bases, with 18 bases sitting between them. The CDR3 DNA reads TGTGCCAGCAGCGGAACCGGACAGTCTATTACCTACGAGCAGTACTTC. Its translation is CASSGTGQSITYEQYF. The entire variable domain, with the rest obtained from reference TRBV9 and TRBJ2-7, is as follows: DSGVTQTPKHLITATGQRVTLRCSPRSGDLSVYWYQQSLDQGLQFLIQYYNGEERAKGNILERFSAQQFPDLHSELNLSSLELGDSALYFCASSGTGQSITYEQYFGPGTRLTVT.

The chain couples TRBV5-1 to TRBJ1-5; no clear D. The CDR3 consists of 13 residues. V dropped 0 bases and J dropped 5 bases, with 6 bases sitting between them. From germline, CDR1 is SGHRS and CDR2 YFSETQ. CDR3: CASSLALDQPQHF. For the CDR3, the DNA is TGCGCCAGCAGCTTGGCTTTAGATCAGCCCCAGCATTTT.

This clone was observed a few times. The rearrangement links TRBV4-1 to TRBJ1-5; D perhaps matches TRBD1 (6 bases). Trimming left V 5 bases short and J 6 bases short, with 17 bases between. CDR1 and CDR2 (germline): MGHRA, YSYEKL. The CDR3 has 15 amino acids. The CDR3 bases are TGCGCCAGCAGCTTACTCACAGGGTTTGGTCAGCCCCAGCATTTT. It encodes CASSLLTGFGQPQHF.

The chain combines TRBV30 with TRBJ2-7; 8 positions match TRBD1. Germline CDR1 and CDR2: GTSNPN and SVGIG (reference sequence). J lost 1 base, V lost 0 bases, and 5 bases had no gene match. CDR3 length equals 15 residues. The CDR3 DNA sequence: TGTGCCTGGAGTGTAGAGACAGGGGCTTCCTACGAGCAGTACTTC. This gives the protein CAWSVETGASYEQYF.